This is a list of T cell receptor beta chains from one sample in a study of cytomegalovirus exposure and HLA in healthy donors. Generated by immunoSEQ multiplex PCR, the TCRdb table keeps only in-frame clones and is missing some. The repertoire holds approximately 100,000 clones, with roughly 84% as singletons. The sample comprised PBMCs. All receptors derive from a woman younger than 30 in good health and CMV-seronegative. Both conserved end residues are part of each CDR3. A D gene is named only where the DNA matches it firmly. Clone size is given for some rows only: seen once, a few or many times, or a class if the clone is expanded.

14 . . TRBJ2-7 TRBV5-5 TGTGCCAGCATCCCCACCCCAGGTTCCTACGAGCAGTACTTC CASIPTPGSYEQYF
16 . TRBD1 TRBJ1-2 TRBV14 TGTGCCAGCAGCCAAGACAGGACAGGGGGGTTCTATGGCTACACCTTC CASSQDRTGGFYGYTF
13 . . TRBJ2-3 TRBV28 TGTGCCAGTGGGCTCGCTGCCACAGATACGCAGTATTTT CASGLAATDTQYF
18 . TRBD1 TRBJ2-6 TRBV29-1 TGCAGCGTTGTGTGGGGACAGGGTAATTACCCTGGGGCCAACGTCCTGACTTTC CSVVWGQGNYPGANVLTF
13 . TRBD1 TRBJ1-1 TRBV10-2 TGCGCCAGCAAACAGGGGAAGAACACTGAAGCTTTCTTT CASKQGKNTEAFF
14 . . TRBJ1-1 TRBV30 TGTGCCTGGGCCAAGGGACAAAAAGGGACTGAAGCTTTCTTT CAWAKGQKGTEAFF
15 . . TRBJ1-2 TRBV14 TGTGCCAGCAGCAAGAGGCGATCGGGGTTAAATGGCTACACCTTC CASSKRRSGLNGYTF
13 . . TRBJ2-3 TRBV6-6 TGTGCCAGCAGCTGGACAGTTACAGATACGCAGTATTTT CASSWTVTDTQYF
16 . TRBD2 TRBJ2-7 TRBV18 TGTGCCAGCTCACAACAGGGTAGCGGGATGAACTACGAGCAGTACTTC CASSQQGSGMNYEQYF
15 . . TRBJ1-3 TRBV10-3 TGTGCCATCAGTGCTACAGGTATCTCTGGAAACACCATATATTTT CAISATGISGNTIYF
15 . . TRBJ2-7 TRBV9 TGTGCCAGCAGCCCCCGGGGAAGTACTGCCTACGAGCAGTACTTC CASSPRGSTAYEQYF
16 . TRBD2 TRBJ2-7 TRBV28 TGTGCCAGCACGGGAAAGCGGGGGGGTGCCTTCTACGAGCAGTACTTC CASTGKRGGAFYEQYF
13 . TRBD1 TRBJ1-5 TRBV7-2 TGTGCCAGCAGCTACAGGGGGGGTCAGCCCCAGCATTTT CASSYRGGQPQHF
13 . . TRBJ2-2 TRBV5-1 TGCGCCAGCAGCTTGGTACTAGCCGGGGAGCTGTTTTTT CASSLVLAGELFF
14 . TRBD1 TRBJ1-1 TRBV6-1 TGTGCCAGTCGTCGCGGGGACAGGTCTTTTGAAGCTTTCTTT CASRRGDRSFEAFF
18 . TRBD2 TRBJ2-5 TRBV7-2 TGTGCCAGCAGCCTAGAACCCGGACTAGCGGGAGTGCCAGAGACCCAGTACTTC CASSLEPGLAGVPETQYF
15 . TRBD1 TRBJ2-3 TRBV19 TGTGCCAGTAGTGCGAGACAGGGGAGTACAGATACGCAGTATTTT CASSARQGSTDTQYF
14 . TRBD1 TRBJ1-5 TRBV19 TGTGCCAGTAGTATTCGGGACAGGGGTCAGCCCCAGCATTTT CASSIRDRGQPQHF
14 . TRBD1 TRBJ2-1 TRBV7-9 TGTGCCAGTATTAGAGGACAGGCGTCTACGGAGCAGTTCTTC CASIRGQASTEQFF
13 . . TRBJ1-3 TRBV5-1 TGCGCCAGCAGCTCATCCTCTGGAAACACCATATATTTT CASSSSSGNTIYF
14 . . TRBJ2-7 TRBV27 TGTGCCAGCTCCGGGGGCGGGAGCCGTGGCGAGCAGTACTTC CASSGGGSRGEQYF
15 . TRBD2 TRBJ2-1 TRBV6-1 TGTGCCAGCAGTGAAGCAGGCGGGAGCTACAATGAGCAGTTCTTC CASSEAGGSYNEQFF
15 . TRBD1 TRBJ2-3 TRBV6-1 TGTGCCAGCAAGGACAGGGGGCACTGGACAGATACGCAGTATTTT CASKDRGHWTDTQYF
16 . TRBD2 TRBJ2-2 TRBV5-6 TGTGCCAGCAGCTTGCAAGGGGAGGGGTTCACCGGGGAGCTGTTTTTT CASSLQGEGFTGELFF
15 . TRBD2 TRBJ2-1 TRBV19 TGTGCCAGTACTGAGAGCGGGAGCTCCTACAATGAGCAGTTCTTC CASTESGSSYNEQFF
13 few . TRBJ1-4 TRBV6-5 TGTGCCAGCAGTCCACAGAGTAATGAAAAACTGTTTTTT CASSPQSNEKLFF
15 . TRBD1 TRBJ2-7 TRBV5-1 TGCGCCAGCAGCCAAGGACAGGGGAGCTCCTACGAGCAGTACTTC CASSQGQGSSYEQYF
13 . . TRBJ2-2 TRBV7-2 TGTGCCAGCAGCCCGGGTCGGGGGGGGGAGCTGTTTTTT CASSPGRGGELFF
21 . TRBD1 TRBJ1-6 TRBV4-1 TGCGCCAGCAGCCAAAGGATACCGGGACAGGGAAGTGGCTCCTATAATTCACCCCTCCACTTT CASSQRIPGQGSGSYNSPLHF
13 . TRBD1 TRBJ2-3 TRBV10-3 TGTGCCATCAGCGACAGGGTTTCTGATACGCAGTATTTT CAISDRVSDTQYF
16 . TRBD1 TRBJ1-4 TRBV10-3 TGTGCCATCAGTGAGCCGGGACAGGGCACTAATGAAAAACTGTTTTTT CAISEPGQGTNEKLFF